One sample yielded the 4 T cell receptor beta chains listed below, sequenced in a study of T cell repertoires in cytomegalovirus infection. The antigens of these receptors remain unknown. From the reads, TCRdb called clonotypes with MiXCR, one entry per CDR3 protein. The sample includes 70,000 or so distinct CDR3 sequences, around 28% of them seen just once. The material sequenced was CD8+ T cells from cultured PBMCs, taken from culture after CMV antigen stimulation. The receptor source for this set is a human donor in good health (CMV status not recorded). Some clones in this sample may be carry-over from other donors' samples.

This sequence joins TRBV7-9 and TRBJ2-3; D is perhaps TRBD1 (6 bases). The CDR3 sequence is 15 residues long. V lost 5 bases and J lost 6, with 18 bases in between. Germline V gives CDR1 SEHNR, CDR2 FQNEAQ (reference sequence). The CDR3 DNA follows: TGTGCCAGCAGCAACACGGACAGTGGGGGTGATACGCAGTATTTT. Its translation: CASSNTDSGGDTQYF.

This clonotype appeared many times. Here the CDR3 DNA reads TGTGCCAGCGGGGACAGCAACAATGAAAAACTGTTTTTT. It specifies CASGDSNNEKLFF. The rearrangement links TRBV7-6 to TRBJ1-4, with 7 bases aligning to TRBD1. V lost 8 bases and J lost 5; bases outside the gene matches: 5. The CDR3 sequence is 13 residues long. Germline CDR1 reads SGHVS; CDR2 reads FNYEAQ.

The chain joins TRBV6-5 to TRBJ2-3, with 11 bases lining up with TRBD2. Germline trimming cut 5 bases from V and 2 bases from J; bases unmatched to any gene: 9. The CDR3 runs to 17 residues. The germline gives CDR1 MNHEY, CDR2 SVGAGI. CDR3 bases: TGTGCCAGCAGTCAACCATCACTAGCGGGGGACACAGATACGCAGTATTTT. This codes for CASSQPSLAGDTDTQYF.

This clonotype was counted between two and nine times. This sequence joins TRBV12-3 or TRBV12-4 and TRBJ2-6; D unclear. The CDR3 has 13 residues. The V gene lost 8 bases and the J gene lost 0 bases, with 5 bases spanning the gap. The CDR3 bases are TGTGCCAGCGTTGGCTCTGGGGCCAACGTCCTGACTTTC. Translated: CASVGSGANVLTF.